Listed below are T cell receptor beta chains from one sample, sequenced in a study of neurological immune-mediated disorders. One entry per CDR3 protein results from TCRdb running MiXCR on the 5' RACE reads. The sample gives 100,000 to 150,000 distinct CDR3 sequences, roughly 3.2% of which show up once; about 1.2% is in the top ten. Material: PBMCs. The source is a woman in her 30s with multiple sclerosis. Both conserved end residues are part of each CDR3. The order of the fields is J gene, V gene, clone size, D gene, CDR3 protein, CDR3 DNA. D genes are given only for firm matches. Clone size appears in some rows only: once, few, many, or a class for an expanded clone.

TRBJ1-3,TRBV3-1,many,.,CASSQGAGASGNTIYF,TGTGCCAGCAGCCAAGGCGCCGGAGCCTCTGGAAACACCATATATTTT
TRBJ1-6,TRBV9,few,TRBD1,CASSVATGVGSPLHF,TGTGCCAGCAGCGTAGCAACAGGGGTGGGTTCACCCCTCCACTTT
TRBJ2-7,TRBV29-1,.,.,CSVQGAGSYAQYF,TGCAGCGTACAGGGAGCCGGCTCCTACGCGCAGTACTTC
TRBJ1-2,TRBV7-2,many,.,CASSGTVGYTF,TGTGCCAGCAGCGGAACCGTTGGCTACACCTTC
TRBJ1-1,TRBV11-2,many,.,CASSFRGRGTKPNTEAFF,TGTGCCAGCAGCTTCAGAGGAAGGGGGACAAAACCGAACACTGAAGCTTTCTTT
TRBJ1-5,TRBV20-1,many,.,CSGAGVGNQPQHF,TGCAGTGGTGCAGGTGTGGGCAATCAGCCCCAGCATTTT
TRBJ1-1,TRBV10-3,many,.,CAIFPGDGTEAFF,TGTGCCATCTTTCCGGGGGACGGCACTGAAGCTTTCTTT
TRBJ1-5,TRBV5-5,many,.,CASSLVGSGQPQHF,TGTGCCAGCAGCTTGGTGGGAAGCGGTCAGCCCCAGCATTTT
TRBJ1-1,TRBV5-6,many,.,CASSGHYGTTEAFF,TGTGCCAGCAGCGGGCACTATGGGACCACTGAAGCTTTCTTT
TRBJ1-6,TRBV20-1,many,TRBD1,CSARLDRGSPLHF,TGCAGTGCTAGACTGGACAGGGGGTCCCCCCTCCACTTT
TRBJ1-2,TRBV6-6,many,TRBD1,CASSYLRTGGFGGYTF,TGTGCCAGCAGTTACTTAAGGACAGGGGGCTTCGGCGGCTACACCTTC
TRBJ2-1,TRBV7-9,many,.,CASSLSVSPDEQFF,TGTGCCAGCAGCTTATCGGTCTCCCCCGATGAGCAGTTCTTC
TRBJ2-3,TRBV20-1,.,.,CSGGANTDTQYF,TGCAGTGGCGGAGCAAACACAGATACGCAGTATTTT
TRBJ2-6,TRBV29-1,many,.,CSVSPAGGANVLTF,TGCAGCGTGTCTCCGGCGGGTGGGGCCAACGTCCTGACTTTC
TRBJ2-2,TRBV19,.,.,CASSRTPRGSDTGELFF,TGTGCCAGTAGCCGGACCCCGAGGGGGTCGGACACCGGGGAGCTGTTTTTT
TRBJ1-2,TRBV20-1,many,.,CSAERGSYTF,TGCAGTGCTGAGCGGGGTAGCTACACCTTC
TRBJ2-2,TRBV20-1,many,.,CSASLPVKDTGELFF,TGCAGTGCTAGTCTTCCCGTGAAGGACACCGGGGAGCTGTTTTTT
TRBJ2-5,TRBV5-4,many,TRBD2,CASSPAGRTSGETQYF,TGTGCCAGCAGCCCGGCCGGGAGGACTTCGGGGGAGACCCAGTACTTC
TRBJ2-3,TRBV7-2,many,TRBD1,CASSYGTADTQYF,TGTGCCAGCAGTTACGGGACAGCAGATACGCAGTATTTT
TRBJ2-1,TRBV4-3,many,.,CASSQDAARAINEQFF,TGCGCCAGCAGCCAAGACGCAGCCAGGGCGATCAATGAGCAGTTCTTC
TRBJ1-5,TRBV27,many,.,CASSPRDGNQPQHF,TGTGCCAGCAGTCCCCGGGACGGGAATCAGCCCCAGCATTTT
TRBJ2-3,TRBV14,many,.,CASQALSTDTQYF,TGTGCCAGCCAAGCACTCAGCACAGATACGCAGTATTTT
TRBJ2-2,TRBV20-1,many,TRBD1,CSAGTGPNTGELFF,TGCAGTGCTGGGACAGGCCCCAACACCGGGGAGCTGTTTTTT